The 3 T cell receptor beta chains listed next were all sequenced from one sample in a study of response to subunit inactivated influenza vaccine. Via MiXCR, TCRdb re-called the RT-PCR reads, giving one row per CDR3 protein. The top ten clones hold 11% of a sample with roughly 570,000 distinct CDR3 sequences, 11% to 15% of them seen once. The sequences come from PBMCs from blood, collected about 13 days after vaccination. These receptors originate from a man in his fifties or sixties who received an inactivated influenza vaccine.

This clonotype has a handful of counts. The chain carries TRBV10-3 and TRBJ2-7, with TRBD2 matching over 7 bases. This CDR3 has 13 residues. V lost 6 bases, J lost 3 bases, and 5 bases stayed unmatched. Germline-derived CDR1 and CDR2 are ENHRY and SYGVKD. CDR3 sequence reads: CAIRRTRDYEQYF. In nucleotides, the CDR3 is TGTGCCATCAGGCGGACTAGGGACTACGAGCAGTACTTC.

The J gene is TRBJ1-1, the V gene TRBV28, with unresolved D. Per germline, CDR1 MDHEN and CDR2 SYDVKM. CDR3 size: 13 residues. The V end was cut by 6 bases, the J end by 3 bases, with 11 bases between. The CDR3 spells CASSAASDTEAFF. The CDR3 bases are TGTGCCAGCAGCGCCGCCTCGGACACTGAAGCTTTCTTT. Supplemented by reference TRBV28 and TRBJ1-1, the full variable domain reads DVKVTQSSRYLVKRTGEKVFLECVQDMDHENMFWYRQDPGLGLRLIYFSYDVKMKEKGDIPEGYSVSREKKERFSLILESASTNQTSMYLCASSAASDTEAFFGQGTRLTVV.

The V call is TRBV28, the J call TRBJ2-2; the match to TRBD1 covers 9 bases. V gave up 7 bases and J gave up 1 base; unmatched junction bases: 7. Germline values: CDR1 MDHEN, CDR2 SYDVKM. The CDR3 consists of 16 residues. The CDR3 here is CASTSRDRENTGELFF. In DNA, the CDR3 is TGTGCCAGCACCTCCCGGGACAGGGAGAACACCGGGGAGCTGTTTTTT.